These T cell receptor beta chains were read from a single sample in a study of T-cell reconstitution after alpha-beta-depleted transplantation in children. TCRdb called the PCR reads again in MiXCR, with one record for every CDR3 protein. The sample shows about 980,000 distinct CDR3 sequences, about 26% of them seen only once. Sequences were derived from PBMCs, mostly from graft donor cells, sampled 360 days after TCRalphabeta/CD19-depleted stem cell transplant. These receptors were collected from a boy younger than two who had a stem cell transplant for SCID, so the T cells may come from the graft donor. Both conserved end residues are part of each CDR3. A D gene is named only where the DNA matches it firmly. Clone size appears in some rows only: once, few, many, or a class for an expanded clone.

clone size: .
J gene: TRBJ2-1
D gene: TRBD1
V gene: TRBV20-1
CDR3 DNA: TGCAGTGCTTCGGACAGGGAAGGCCCAATTAGTGACTACAATGAGCAGTTCTTC
CDR3 protein: CSASDREGPISDYNEQFF

clone size: .
J gene: TRBJ1-5
D gene: .
V gene: TRBV6-5
CDR3 DNA: TGTGCCAGCAGTTACTATCAGGGCTACAATCAGCCCCAGCATTTT
CDR3 protein: CASSYYQGYNQPQHF

clone size: few
J gene: TRBJ1-5
D gene: .
V gene: TRBV9
CDR3 DNA: TGTGCCAGCAGCGTAGCGACCGGGGCAAATCAGCCCCAGCATTTT
CDR3 protein: CASSVATGANQPQHF

clone size: .
J gene: TRBJ1-3
D gene: .
V gene: TRBV19
CDR3 DNA: TGTGCCAGTAGTATAGTCGCAGCCAGAAACACCATATATTTT
CDR3 protein: CASSIVAARNTIYF

clone size: few
J gene: TRBJ1-1
D gene: .
V gene: TRBV6-2/TRBV6-3
CDR3 DNA: TGTGCCAGCAGTTACTCCGCGGGGCTTGAAGCTTTCTTT
CDR3 protein: CASSYSAGLEAFF

clone size: .
J gene: TRBJ2-1
D gene: TRBD2
V gene: TRBV9
CDR3 DNA: TGTGCCAGCAGCGTAGATCCGAAACGAGCGGGGGACAACAATGAGCAGTTCTTC
CDR3 protein: CASSVDPKRAGDNNEQFF

clone size: .
J gene: TRBJ2-1
D gene: .
V gene: TRBV5-1
CDR3 DNA: TGCGCCAGCAGCTTGAGTTCCGCCGGGAATGAGCAGTTCTTC
CDR3 protein: CASSLSSAGNEQFF

clone size: .
J gene: TRBJ2-7
D gene: .
V gene: TRBV20-1
CDR3 DNA: TGCAGTGCCCCTAACCTAGGTAATTCCTACGAGCAGTACTTC
CDR3 protein: CSAPNLGNSYEQYF

clone size: few
J gene: TRBJ2-5
D gene: .
V gene: TRBV7-6
CDR3 DNA: TGTGCCAGCAGCTTCCCCCCCCTAGTTCGGGAGACCCAGTACTTC
CDR3 protein: CASSFPPLVRETQYF

clone size: few
J gene: TRBJ2-5
D gene: TRBD2
V gene: TRBV24-1
CDR3 DNA: TGTGCCACCAGTGACGGCGGGAGGCAAGAGACCCAGTACTTC
CDR3 protein: CATSDGGRQETQYF

clone size: .
J gene: TRBJ1-1
D gene: TRBD1
V gene: TRBV4-1
CDR3 DNA: TGCGCCAGCAGCCTGCTGGTGGCAGGGGGCACTGAAGCTTTCTTT
CDR3 protein: CASSLLVAGGTEAFF

clone size: .
J gene: TRBJ2-5
D gene: TRBD1
V gene: TRBV20-1
CDR3 DNA: TGCAGTGCTAGACCACTGGACAGGGACCAAGAGACCCAGTACTTC
CDR3 protein: CSARPLDRDQETQYF

clone size: .
J gene: TRBJ2-7
D gene: TRBD1
V gene: TRBV2
CDR3 DNA: TGTGCCAGCATCAGATCTAGCACAGGGGACTCCTACGAGCAGTACTTC
CDR3 protein: CASIRSSTGDSYEQYF

clone size: .
J gene: TRBJ1-2
D gene: .
V gene: TRBV12-3/TRBV12-4
CDR3 DNA: TGTGCCAGCAGTTTCGACAGCTTCATCTATGGCTACACCTTC
CDR3 protein: CASSFDSFIYGYTF

clone size: .
J gene: TRBJ1-1
D gene: .
V gene: TRBV5-5
CDR3 DNA: TGTGCCAGCAGCTTGGCCGCCGGATACCTGACTGAAGCTTTCTTT
CDR3 protein: CASSLAAGYLTEAFF

clone size: few
J gene: TRBJ2-7
D gene: .
V gene: TRBV5-1
CDR3 DNA: TGCGCCAGCAGCTTCCTTGGCAGGGGACCGACCGGAGGGCAGTACTTC
CDR3 protein: CASSFLGRGPTGGQYF

clone size: .
J gene: TRBJ2-3
D gene: .
V gene: TRBV4-1
CDR3 DNA: TGCGCCAGCAGCCAAGTAGTAGCAAGGTCAGATACGCAGTATTTT
CDR3 protein: CASSQVVARSDTQYF

clone size: few
J gene: TRBJ2-7
D gene: .
V gene: TRBV6-2/TRBV6-3
CDR3 DNA: TGTGCCAGCAGTCCAAGACACGGGAACTCCTACGAGCAGTACTTC
CDR3 protein: CASSPRHGNSYEQYF

clone size: .
J gene: TRBJ1-1
D gene: .
V gene: TRBV12-3/TRBV12-4
CDR3 DNA: TGTGCCAGCAGTTTTTCGGGGGCCCCGAGCACTGAAGCTTTCTTT
CDR3 protein: CASSFSGAPSTEAFF

clone size: .
J gene: TRBJ2-1
D gene: .
V gene: TRBV24-1
CDR3 DNA: TGTGCCACCAGTGACCCGGTCGGGGGGCGGTCCTACAATGAGCAGTTCTTC
CDR3 protein: CATSDPVGGRSYNEQFF

clone size: .
J gene: TRBJ2-3
D gene: TRBD1
V gene: TRBV11-2
CDR3 DNA: TGTGCCAGCAGCAATCACCGGGACAGGTTCACAGATACGCAGTATTTT
CDR3 protein: CASSNHRDRFTDTQYF

clone size: many
J gene: TRBJ1-5
D gene: .
V gene: TRBV12-3/TRBV12-4
CDR3 DNA: TGTGCCAGCAGTGGTCCCGTTCAGCCCCAGCATTTT
CDR3 protein: CASSGPVQPQHF

clone size: few
J gene: TRBJ1-5
D gene: .
V gene: TRBV5-1
CDR3 DNA: TGCGCCAGCAAAGCCAGCACTGGCAATCAGCCCCAGCATTTT
CDR3 protein: CASKASTGNQPQHF

clone size: .
J gene: TRBJ1-2
D gene: .
V gene: TRBV10-3
CDR3 DNA: TGTGCCATCAGTGAGTCGTTCGGAAGGGACTATGGCTACACCTTC
CDR3 protein: CAISESFGRDYGYTF

clone size: few
J gene: TRBJ2-7
D gene: .
V gene: TRBV20-1
CDR3 DNA: TGCAGTGCCCCTCGGGGGTGGGGGCTGACCTACGAGCAGTACTTC
CDR3 protein: CSAPRGWGLTYEQYF

clone size: few
J gene: TRBJ1-2
D gene: .
V gene: TRBV6-5
CDR3 DNA: TGTGCCGCGGTGGCCAACTATGGCTACACCTTC
CDR3 protein: CAAVANYGYTF

clone size: few
J gene: TRBJ2-1
D gene: .
V gene: TRBV20-1
CDR3 DNA: TGCAGTGCTCTCCGACGACAGAACAATGAGCAGTTCTTC
CDR3 protein: CSALRRQNNEQFF

clone size: few
J gene: TRBJ2-1
D gene: TRBD1
V gene: TRBV5-6
CDR3 DNA: TGTGCCAGCAGCTTAGTGGACAGGGGGCGTTTTGAGCAGTTCTTC
CDR3 protein: CASSLVDRGRFEQFF

clone size: .
J gene: TRBJ2-3
D gene: .
V gene: TRBV20-1
CDR3 DNA: TGCAGTCACACTCCAGGACCCACAGATACGCAGTATTTT
CDR3 protein: CSHTPGPTDTQYF

clone size: few
J gene: TRBJ2-5
D gene: .
V gene: TRBV5-8
CDR3 DNA: TGTGCCAGCAGCTTGCGGGAACGGGCAGGGGAGACCCAGTACTTC
CDR3 protein: CASSLRERAGETQYF

clone size: .
J gene: TRBJ2-2
D gene: .
V gene: TRBV14
CDR3 DNA: TGTGCCAGCAGCCTTCCGCAAGACCGGCCCGGAGCCGGGGAGCTGTTTTTT
CDR3 protein: CASSLPQDRPGAGELFF

clone size: once
J gene: TRBJ2-2
D gene: TRBD1
V gene: TRBV4-1
CDR3 DNA: TGCGCCAGCAGCCAACCGGGACAGGGGGCGATCGGGGAGCTGTTTTTT
CDR3 protein: CASSQPGQGAIGELFF

clone size: .
J gene: TRBJ2-6
D gene: .
V gene: TRBV4-3
CDR3 DNA: TGCGCCAGCAGCCAAGATGGCACGACCGGGGCCAACGTCCTGACTTTC
CDR3 protein: CASSQDGTTGANVLTF

clone size: .
J gene: TRBJ2-1
D gene: TRBD2
V gene: TRBV5-6
CDR3 DNA: TGTGCCAGCAGCTCGGGACTATCACGGAATGAGCAGTTCTTC
CDR3 protein: CASSSGLSRNEQFF

clone size: few
J gene: TRBJ2-3
D gene: TRBD2
V gene: TRBV4-2
CDR3 DNA: TGTGCCAGCAGCCAGTATGGGACTAGCGGGGGTTCTGGAGATACGCAGTATTTT
CDR3 protein: CASSQYGTSGGSGDTQYF

clone size: .
J gene: TRBJ2-1
D gene: TRBD2
V gene: TRBV11-2
CDR3 DNA: TGTGCCAGCAGCTTCCTTGCGGGGGGGCGCCACAATGAGCAGTTCTTC
CDR3 protein: CASSFLAGGRHNEQFF

clone size: few
J gene: TRBJ2-1
D gene: .
V gene: TRBV4-1
CDR3 DNA: TGCGCCAGCAGCCAAGCAACACAAGGGGTCAATGAGCAGTTCTTC
CDR3 protein: CASSQATQGVNEQFF

clone size: .
J gene: TRBJ2-1
D gene: .
V gene: TRBV5-1
CDR3 DNA: TGCGCCAGCACCGGGACTTTTAATGAGCAGTTCTTC
CDR3 protein: CASTGTFNEQFF

clone size: .
J gene: TRBJ2-3
D gene: .
V gene: TRBV6-1
CDR3 DNA: TGTGCCAGCTGCTCCCCCCACACAGATACGCAGTATTTT
CDR3 protein: CASCSPHTDTQYF

clone size: .
J gene: TRBJ2-2
D gene: .
V gene: TRBV5-6
CDR3 DNA: TGTGCCAGCAGCGCTGTCGGAAATCTTGGGGAGCTGTTTTTT
CDR3 protein: CASSAVGNLGELFF

clone size: .
J gene: TRBJ2-7
D gene: TRBD1
V gene: TRBV5-6
CDR3 DNA: TGTGCCAGCAGCTTGGAGACCGGGACAGGGGGCTCCTACGAGCAGTACTTC
CDR3 protein: CASSLETGTGGSYEQYF

clone size: .
J gene: TRBJ1-5
D gene: TRBD1
V gene: TRBV9
CDR3 DNA: TGTGCCAGCAGCCCACAGGGGAATGTCAATCAGCCCCAGCATTTT
CDR3 protein: CASSPQGNVNQPQHF

clone size: .
J gene: TRBJ2-3
D gene: .
V gene: TRBV19
CDR3 DNA: TGTGCCAGTAATGATCGACAGCGCCATACGCAGTATTTT
CDR3 protein: CASNDRQRHTQYF

clone size: .
J gene: TRBJ2-5
D gene: .
V gene: TRBV7-3
CDR3 DNA: TGTGCCAGCAGTCCCCAGAGGGAGGGGGCACTTCCACAAGAGACCCAGTACTTC
CDR3 protein: CASSPQREGALPQETQYF

clone size: many
J gene: TRBJ2-3
D gene: TRBD1
V gene: TRBV9
CDR3 DNA: TGTGCCAGCAGCGTAGAGCAGGGGGCGGGAGATACGCAGTATTTT
CDR3 protein: CASSVEQGAGDTQYF

clone size: many
J gene: TRBJ1-2
D gene: .
V gene: TRBV5-1
CDR3 DNA: TGCGCCAGCCAGGGGAATAGGTATGGCTACACCTTC
CDR3 protein: CASQGNRYGYTF

clone size: .
J gene: TRBJ2-7
D gene: .
V gene: TRBV7-2
CDR3 DNA: TGTGCCAGCAGCTTAGATTACGTCTACGAGCAGTACTTC
CDR3 protein: CASSLDYVYEQYF

clone size: .
J gene: TRBJ1-5
D gene: .
V gene: TRBV4-2
CDR3 DNA: TGTGCCAGCAGCCCGACGGGGAAATATAGCAATCAGCCCCAGCATTTT
CDR3 protein: CASSPTGKYSNQPQHF

clone size: .
J gene: TRBJ1-2
D gene: .
V gene: TRBV9
CDR3 DNA: TGTGCCAGCAGCGTAGCGGCGAATAACTATGGCTACACCTTC
CDR3 protein: CASSVAANNYGYTF

clone size: .
J gene: TRBJ1-6
D gene: .
V gene: TRBV7-8
CDR3 DNA: TGTGCCAGCAGCTATGGTCTGGGGGCTTCACCCCTCCACTTT
CDR3 protein: CASSYGLGASPLHF

clone size: few
J gene: TRBJ2-4
D gene: TRBD1
V gene: TRBV20-1
CDR3 DNA: TGCAGTGGTTACAGGGGGCGTGGGGCCAAAAACATTCAGTACTTC
CDR3 protein: CSGYRGRGAKNIQYF

clone size: many
J gene: TRBJ2-3
D gene: .
V gene: TRBV5-6
CDR3 DNA: TGTGCCAGCAGCGGGGAGATCTTTACGCAGTATTTT
CDR3 protein: CASSGEIFTQYF

clone size: few
J gene: TRBJ2-1
D gene: .
V gene: TRBV20-1
CDR3 DNA: TGCAGTGCTAGAAAGACAGGCCGCGCCTACAATGAGCAGTTCTTC
CDR3 protein: CSARKTGRAYNEQFF

clone size: .
J gene: TRBJ1-2
D gene: .
V gene: TRBV11-2
CDR3 DNA: TGTGCCAGCAGGTCACCAGGACAGAGCGGAGGCTACACCTTC
CDR3 protein: CASRSPGQSGGYTF

clone size: few
J gene: TRBJ2-1
D gene: TRBD1
V gene: TRBV6-5
CDR3 DNA: TGTGCCAGCAGTTACGCGGGGACAGGACGCAATGAGCAGTTCTTC
CDR3 protein: CASSYAGTGRNEQFF

clone size: .
J gene: TRBJ2-3
D gene: TRBD1
V gene: TRBV5-1
CDR3 DNA: TGCGCCAGCAGCTTTTCCTGGGACAGGTACACAGATACGCAGTATTTT
CDR3 protein: CASSFSWDRYTDTQYF